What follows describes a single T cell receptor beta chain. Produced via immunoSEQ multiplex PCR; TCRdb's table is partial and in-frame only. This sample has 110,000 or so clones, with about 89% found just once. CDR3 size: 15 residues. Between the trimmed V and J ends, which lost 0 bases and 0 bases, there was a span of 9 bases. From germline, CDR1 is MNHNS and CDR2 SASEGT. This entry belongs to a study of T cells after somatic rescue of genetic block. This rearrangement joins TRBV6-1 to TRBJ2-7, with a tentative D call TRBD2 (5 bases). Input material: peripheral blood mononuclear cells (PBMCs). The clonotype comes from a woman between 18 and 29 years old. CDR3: CASSEAYGNSYEQYF. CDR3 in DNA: TGTGCCAGCAGTGAAGCGTACGGGAACTCCTACGAGCAGTACTTC.